This T cell receptor beta chain was documented in a study of cytomegalovirus exposure and HLA in healthy donors. CDR1 is SNHLY and CDR2 is FYNNEI in the germline V gene. Losses at the gene ends were 8 bases for V and 1 base for J; bases not matched to a gene: 7. This CDR3 region has 14 residues. PCR was performed using 60 Vbeta and 13 Jbeta primers. Sequencing was performed with immunoSEQ multiplex PCR; in TCRdb, only in-frame clones are kept and a portion is missing. The sample includes about 90,000 clones, roughly 60% of them seen just once. The chain links TRBV2 to TRBJ1-1, with 7 positions matching TRBD1. Sequenced input: PBMCs. The sequence was collected from a woman aged 45-59 years in good health and CMV-seropositive. The CDR3 loop is CASQTGIQNTEAFF. CDR3 bases: TGTGCCAGCCAGACAGGGATTCAGAACACTGAAGCTTTCTTT. The full variable domain, rest sourced from reference TRBV2 and TRBJ1-1, is EPEVTQTPSHQVTQMGQEVILRCVPISNHLYFYWYRQILGQKVEFLVSFYNNEISEKSEIFDDQFSVERPDGSNFTLKIRSTKLEDSAMYFCASQTGIQNTEAFFGQGTRLTVV.